Shown below are 20 T cell receptor beta chains from a single sample sequenced in a study of blood T cell repertoires in COVID-19. Only in-frame clones appear in the TCRdb table, and some are missing; sequencing was by immunoSEQ multiplex PCR. The table records about 65,000 clones, about 93% of them present only once. Sequenced: peripheral blood. The receptors were gathered from a man in his 70s with active COVID-19.

The chain uses TRBV5-1 and TRBJ2-3; 9 bases align to TRBD2. Germline trimming cut 1 base from V and 2 bases from J; bases unmatched to any gene: 5. Germline V gene lookup returns CDR1 SGHRS and CDR2 YFSETQ. This CDR3 contains 16 residues. Here the CDR3 DNA reads TGCGCCAGCAGCTTGTTGGGCGGGGGGGTCACAGATACGCAGTATTTT. Protein: CASSLLGGGVTDTQYF.

This clone was counted a single time. The CDR3 reads CASSLGEQGYEQYF. The CDR3 nucleotides are TGTGCCAGCAGCTTAGGAGAACAGGGGTACGAGCAGTACTTC. V and J are TRBV7-9 and TRBJ2-7, with TRBD1 matching 7 bases. The CDR3 extends over 14 amino acids. The germline gives CDR1 SEHNR, CDR2 FQNEAQ (reference sequence). The ends lost 1 base at V and 4 bases at J; junction bases unmatched: 4.

This clone was recorded a few times. The chain couples TRBV9 to TRBJ2-6, with a weak D call TRBD1 (6 bases). The germline CDR1 and CDR2 sequences are SGDLS and YYNGEE. This CDR3 has 19 residues. V was cut by 4 bases and J by 4 bases, with 24 bases left in between. CDR3 DNA sequence: TGTGCCAGCAGCCTCCCAGTTAATCTACAGGGTTTGGGGGCCAACGTCCTGACTTTC. Translating gives CASSLPVNLQGLGANVLTF.

This chain joins TRBV9 and TRBJ2-3, with a tentative D call TRBD1 (6 bases). Germline V gene sequence: CDR1 SGDLS, CDR2 YYNGEE. The CDR3 covers 15 residues. Trimming left V 3 bases short and J 2 bases short, with 13 bases between. The CDR3 region is CASSGGGGHTDTQYF. The CDR3 bases are TGTGCCAGCAGCGGTGGTGGGGGACACACAGATACGCAGTATTTT.

The chain recombines TRBV6-6 with TRBJ1-6; 8 bases are shared with TRBD1. J was trimmed by 10 bases and V by 7 bases; bases with no gene match: 9. This CDR3 comprises 14 residues. The germline gives CDR1 MNHNY, CDR2 SVGAGI (reference sequence). The CDR3 DNA sequence: TGTGCCAGCACCCCAGGGGGCCGGGGGTCACCCCTCCACTTT. This translates into CASTPGGRGSPLHF.

This chain joins TRBV3-1 (or the pseudogene TRBV3-2) and TRBJ1-1, with D perhaps matching TRBD1 (5 bases). Germline CDR1 reads LGHDT; CDR2 reads YNNKEL (reference sequence). Trimming removed 0 bases from V and 6 bases from J, with 14 bases in between. CDR3 length equals 15 residues. The CDR3 sequence is CASSQDGHVKPEAFF. The CDR3 DNA follows: TGTGCCAGCAGCCAAGATGGACACGTGAAGCCTGAAGCTTTCTTT.

The rearrangement joins TRBV3-1 (or the pseudogene TRBV3-2) to TRBJ2-1; maybe TRBD2 (6 bases). The CDR3 sequence is 14 residues long. Trimming pared 0 bases from V and 9 bases from J, leaving 12 bases between. Germline assignment: CDR1 LGHDT and CDR2 YNNKEL (reference sequence). The CDR3 loop is CASSQETGLGEQFF. The CDR3, as DNA: TGTGCCAGCAGCCAAGAGACGGGACTGGGTGAGCAGTTCTTC.

The chain has TRBV5-1 and TRBJ1-2, with 7 bases matching TRBD1. CDR3 length: 15 residues. The germline CDR1 and CDR2 sequences are SGHRS and YFSETQ. Trimming at V came to 4 bases and at J to 2 bases, leaving 8 bases not matched to a gene. CDR3 residues: CASSPMGQHNYGYTF. As DNA, the CDR3 is TGCGCCAGCAGCCCGATGGGACAGCACAACTATGGCTACACCTTC.

The sample holds a few counts of this clone. The gene calls are TRBV4-2 and TRBJ1-6, with TRBD1 matching 9 bases. Trimming cost V 0 bases and J 7 bases; bases outside gene matches: 4. The germline V gene has CDR1 LGHNA and CDR2 YNFKEQ. CDR3 size: 16 residues. The chain's CDR3 is CASSQDLDRGNSPLHF. In nucleotides, the CDR3 is TGTGCCAGCAGCCAAGATCTCGACAGGGGGAATTCACCCCTCCACTTT.

The V call is TRBV29-1, the J call TRBJ2-1; 7 positions agree with TRBD2. Germline V gene lookup returns CDR1 SQVTM and CDR2 ANQGSEA. Germline trimming cut 6 bases from V and 0 bases from J; bases unmatched to any gene: 2. CDR3 size: 13 residues. The CDR3 nucleotides read TGCAGCGTCGGGGGGAGCTCCTACAATGAGCAGTTCTTC. Translation gives CSVGGSSYNEQFF.

The chain has TRBV19 and TRBJ2-5; 12 bases align to TRBD2. The length of the CDR3 is 14 residues. Germline-derived CDR1 and CDR2 are LNHDA and SQIVND (reference sequence). V gave up 10 bases and J gave up 2 bases; unmatched junction bases: 5. CDR3 DNA sequence: TGTGCCACCTCGACTAGCGGGGGACAAGAGACCCAGTACTTC. This gives the protein CATSTSGGQETQYF.

This chain links TRBV5-4 with TRBJ1-1; TRBD1 agrees at 9 bases. CDR1 is SGHNT and CDR2 is YYREEE in the germline V gene (reference sequence). The CDR3 covers 16 residues. Germline trimming cut 5 bases from V and 0 bases from J; bases unmatched to any gene: 8. CDR3 in DNA: TGTGCCAGCAGATACCGACAGGGGGGGATGAACACTGAAGCTTTCTTT. Translation: CASRYRQGGMNTEAFF.

Here the CDR3 reads CATSDYGTGGQETQYF. The CDR3 DNA is TGTGCCACCAGTGACTACGGGACAGGGGGCCAAGAGACCCAGTACTTC. The J gene is TRBJ2-5, the V gene TRBV24-1, with 11 bases that match TRBD1. The CDR3 runs to 16 residues. The trim removed 4 bases at V and 1 base at J, leaving 4 bases unmatched. CDR1 KGHDR and CDR2 SFDVKD come from the germline V gene.

The rearrangement joins TRBV18 to TRBJ1-2; 8 bases are shared with TRBD1. V lost 5 bases and J lost 7; bases outside the gene matches: 6. The germline V gene has CDR1 KGHSH and CDR2 LQKENI. CDR3 length: 13 residues. The CDR3 region is CASSSDRVGGYTF. The CDR3 bases are TGTGCCAGCTCATCGGACAGGGTGGGTGGCTACACCTTC.

The chain has TRBV3-1 (or the pseudogene TRBV3-2) and TRBJ2-2, with TRBD1 matching 8 bases. CDR1 LGHDT and CDR2 YNNKEL come from the germline V gene (reference sequence). The junction had 18 bases not matched to a gene; V was cut back by 0 bases and J by 3 bases. The CDR3 extends over 21 amino acids. CDR3 DNA sequence: TGTGCCAGCAGCCAAGATATCGTTGGCAGGGGGCGCTTATCATACACCGGGGAGCTGTTTTTT. It encodes CASSQDIVGRGRLSYTGELFF.

This rearrangement joins TRBV3-1 (or the pseudogene TRBV3-2) to TRBJ2-5, with TRBD1 as a possible D gene (6 bases). CDR1 is LGHDT, CDR2 YNNKEL, per germline (reference sequence). This CDR3 has 17 residues. The V end was cut by 0 bases, the J end by 4 bases, with 18 bases between. The CDR3 nucleotides read TGTGCCAGCAGCCAAGATCGACAGGCCCTTAGGGGAGAGACCCAGTACTTC. It yields the protein CASSQDRQALRGETQYF.

The chain carries TRBV21-1 and TRBJ1-1; the table's D call, TRBD1, has no DNA check behind it. TRBV21-1 is assigned pseudogene status. This CDR3 comprises 17 residues. This chain's CDR3 is CASSTGQGDMEVFGAFF. DNA for the CDR3: TGTGCCAGCAGCACCGGACAGGGGGATATGGAAGTTTTTGGAGCTTTCTTT.

The chain couples TRBV5-1 to TRBJ1-2; a possible D gene is TRBD1 (6 bases). The CDR3 contains 13 residues. V was clipped by 4 bases and J by 1 base, with 8 bases between them. Germline V CDR1 and CDR2: SGHRS, YFSETQ. The chain's CDR3 is CASSGDNNYGYTF. CDR3 DNA sequence: TGCGCCAGCAGCGGGGACAATAACTATGGCTACACCTTC.

This clone was detected only a few times. The chain carries TRBV5-1 and TRBJ1-1; D might be TRBD1 (6 bases). Per germline, CDR1 SGHRS and CDR2 YFSETQ. Trimming removed 4 bases from V and 3 bases from J, with 19 bases in between. This CDR3 is 16 amino acids long. For the CDR3, the DNA is TGCGCCAGCAGCCGGGCCCCACAGGGTGCGGACACTGAAGCTTTCTTT. Protein: CASSRAPQGADTEAFF.

V usage is TRBV28 and J usage is TRBJ2-1; maybe TRBD1 (6 bases). CDR1 is MDHEN and CDR2 is SYDVKM in the germline V gene. With 5 bases removed from V and 4 bases from J, the gap between germline ends came to 21 bases. There are 17 residues in the CDR3. CDR3 sequence reads: CASSTIQDSGMYNEQFF. CDR3 DNA: TGTGCCAGCAGTACGATACAGGACAGTGGAATGTACAATGAGCAGTTCTTC. Full variable domain (rest looked up from reference TRBV28 and TRBJ2-1): DVKVTQSSRYLVKRTGEKVFLECVQDMDHENMFWYRQDPGLGLRLIYFSYDVKMKEKGDIPEGYSVSREKKERFSLILESASTNQTSMYLCASSTIQDSGMYNEQFFGPGTRLTVL.